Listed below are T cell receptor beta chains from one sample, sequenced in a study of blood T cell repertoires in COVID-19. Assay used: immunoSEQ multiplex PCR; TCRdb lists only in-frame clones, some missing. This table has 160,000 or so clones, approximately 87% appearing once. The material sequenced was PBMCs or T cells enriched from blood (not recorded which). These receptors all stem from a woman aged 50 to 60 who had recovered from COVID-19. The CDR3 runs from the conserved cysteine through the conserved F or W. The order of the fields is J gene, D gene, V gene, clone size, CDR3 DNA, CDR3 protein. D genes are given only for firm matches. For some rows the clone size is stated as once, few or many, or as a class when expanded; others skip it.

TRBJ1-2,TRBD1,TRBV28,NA,TGTGCCAGCAGCATACAGGGGGCAGGGTATGGCTACACCTTC,CASSIQGAGYGYTF
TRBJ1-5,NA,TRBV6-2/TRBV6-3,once,TGTGCCAGCAGTTACTCTGGAGGAAATCAGCCCCAGCATTTT,CASSYSGGNQPQHF
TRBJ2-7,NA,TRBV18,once,TGTGCCAGCTCATCGTATCAAGGAGTCGAGCAGTACTTC,CASSSYQGVEQYF
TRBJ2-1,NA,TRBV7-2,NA,TGTGCCAGCAGCTTAGGGACGGGAAATGAGCAGTTCTTC,CASSLGTGNEQFF
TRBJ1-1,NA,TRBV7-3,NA,TGTGCCAGCAGCTTAAGTAAGGGGTACCCTGAAGCTTTCTTT,CASSLSKGYPEAFF
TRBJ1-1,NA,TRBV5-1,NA,TGCGCCAGCAGCTTGGGTTGGCAGGGTAGCGAAGCTTTCTTT,CASSLGWQGSEAFF
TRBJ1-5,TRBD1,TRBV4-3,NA,TGCGCCAGCAGCCAAGAACGGACAGGGTATAGCAATCAGCCCCAGCATTTT,CASSQERTGYSNQPQHF
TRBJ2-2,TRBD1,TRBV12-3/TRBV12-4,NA,TGTGCCAGCAGTTGGACAGGGAACGGGGAGCTGTTTTTT,CASSWTGNGELFF
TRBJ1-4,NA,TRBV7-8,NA,TGTGCCAGCAGCTCCAATGGGGTACCGGGAGAGGAAAAACTGTTTTTT,CASSSNGVPGEEKLFF
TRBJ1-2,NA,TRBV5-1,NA,TGCGCCAGCAGCGTAACAGGGTATGGCTACACCTTC,CASSVTGYGYTF
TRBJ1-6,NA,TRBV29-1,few,TGCAGCGTCATGACAGAAGGGGCTCCCCTCCACTTT,CSVMTEGAPLHF
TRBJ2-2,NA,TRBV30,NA,TGTGCCTGGAGTGGGACAAACACCGGGGAGCTGTTTTTT,CAWSGTNTGELFF
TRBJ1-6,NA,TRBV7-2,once,TGTGCCAGCAGTTCTAACAGGGTCAGGAATTCACCCCTCCACTTT,CASSSNRVRNSPLHF
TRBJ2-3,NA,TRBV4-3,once,TGCGCCAGCAGCCAAGATGCGGCGACTAGCACAGATACGCAGTATTTT,CASSQDAATSTDTQYF
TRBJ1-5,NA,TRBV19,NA,TGTGCCAGTAGTCGTCAGGGGCGCAATCAGCCCCAGCATTTT,CASSRQGRNQPQHF
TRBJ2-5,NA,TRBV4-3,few,TGCGCCAGCAGCCAAGATCGGTGGGAGACCCAGTACTTC,CASSQDRWETQYF
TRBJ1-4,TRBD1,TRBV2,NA,TGTGCCAGCCATACACCCAAGGGGGCGAGGGAAAAACTGTTTTTT,CASHTPKGAREKLFF
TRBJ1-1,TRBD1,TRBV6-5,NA,TGTGCCGTGACCCGGGACAGGGGGCGGAACACTGAAGCTTTCTTT,CAVTRDRGRNTEAFF
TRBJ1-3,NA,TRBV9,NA,TGTGCCAGCAGCTCACCGGCGGGCACAGGGGGAAACACCATATATTTT,CASSSPAGTGGNTIYF
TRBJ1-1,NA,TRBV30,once,TGTGCCTGGAACCGTGACAGGCCAGGTCCCGAAGCTTTCTTT,CAWNRDRPGPEAFF
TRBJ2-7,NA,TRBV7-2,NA,TGTGCCAGCAGCCCCCGACGGGGCTCCTACGAGCAGTACTTC,CASSPRRGSYEQYF
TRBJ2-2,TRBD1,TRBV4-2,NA,TGTGCCAGCAGCTCGGACAGGGTGAACACCGGGGAGCTGTTTTTT,CASSSDRVNTGELFF
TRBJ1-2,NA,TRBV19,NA,TGTGCCAGTAGTCTCCTAGGGGCAGGGGAACGTCCGGGAGGCTACACCTTC,CASSLLGAGERPGGYTF
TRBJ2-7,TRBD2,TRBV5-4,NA,TGTGCCAGCAGCTTGGGGCACGGCGGGGGGAACTCCTACGAGCAGTACTTC,CASSLGHGGGNSYEQYF
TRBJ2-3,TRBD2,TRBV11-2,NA,TGTGCCAGCAGCTTAGCCGGGGGGGCGGCAGATACGCAGTATTTT,CASSLAGGAADTQYF